This TCR beta chain emerged from a study of cytotoxic CD8 clonotypes in ibrutinib-treated CLL. Broader study findings: Clonality (at baseline) was higher than in age-matched healthy donors and tracked circulating CD8+ T-cell counts.

Turning to this clone: What it binds is not known.

Assay used: immunoSEQ multiplex PCR; TCRdb lists only in-frame clones, some missing. The sample carries 43,000 or so clones, 50% to 80% recorded once. V lost 0 bases to trimming and J lost 4 bases, with 11 bases between them. Germline-derived CDR1 and CDR2 are WSHSY and SAAADI. The CDR3 extends over 15 amino acids. The material was PBMCs, obtained after 24 months of ibrutinib treatment. This chain uses TRBV10-2 with TRBJ2-3, with D unclear. This TCR derives from a human donor with chronic lymphocytic leukemia. In nucleotides, the CDR3 is TGCGCCAGCAGTGAGTCCGTGCAGAGCGCAGATACGCAGTATTTT. It encodes CASSESVQSADTQYF.